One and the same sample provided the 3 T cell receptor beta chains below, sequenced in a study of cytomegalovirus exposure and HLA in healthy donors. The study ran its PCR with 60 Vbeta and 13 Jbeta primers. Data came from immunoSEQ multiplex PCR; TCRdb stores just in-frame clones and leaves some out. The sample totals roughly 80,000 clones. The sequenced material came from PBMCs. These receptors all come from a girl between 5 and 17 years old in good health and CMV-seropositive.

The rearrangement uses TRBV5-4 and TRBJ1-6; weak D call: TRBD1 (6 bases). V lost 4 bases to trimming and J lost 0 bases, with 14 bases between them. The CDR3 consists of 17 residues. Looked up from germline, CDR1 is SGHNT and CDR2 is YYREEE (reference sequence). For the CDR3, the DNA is TGTGCCAGCAGCAGGGGACAATCGAGCTCCTATAATTCACCCCTCCACTTT. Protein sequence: CASSRGQSSSYNSPLHF.

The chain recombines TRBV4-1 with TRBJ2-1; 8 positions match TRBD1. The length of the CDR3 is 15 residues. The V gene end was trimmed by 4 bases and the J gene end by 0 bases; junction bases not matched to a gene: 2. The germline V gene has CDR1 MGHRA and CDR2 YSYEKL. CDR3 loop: CASSLDRGSYNEQFF. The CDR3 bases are TGCGCCAGCAGCCTCGACAGGGGCTCCTACAATGAGCAGTTCTTC.

The CDR3 coding sequence is TGTGCCAGTAGTATGAGCGGGTCGGGCGAGCAGTACTTC. It is translated as CASSMSGSGEQYF. The J gene is TRBJ2-7, the V gene TRBV19, with a tentative D call TRBD2 (6 bases). CDR1 and CDR2 from the germline V gene are LNHDA and SQIVND (reference sequence). The CDR3 has 13 amino acids. With 3 bases removed from V and 6 bases from J, the gap between germline ends came to 12 bases. Combining the CDR3 with reference TRBV19 and TRBJ2-7 gives the whole variable domain DGGITQSPKYLFRKEGQNVTLSCEQNLNHDAMYWYRQDPGQGLRLIYYSQIVNDFQKGDIAEGYSVSREKKESFPLTVTSAQKNPTAFYLCASSMSGSGEQYFGPGTRLTVT.